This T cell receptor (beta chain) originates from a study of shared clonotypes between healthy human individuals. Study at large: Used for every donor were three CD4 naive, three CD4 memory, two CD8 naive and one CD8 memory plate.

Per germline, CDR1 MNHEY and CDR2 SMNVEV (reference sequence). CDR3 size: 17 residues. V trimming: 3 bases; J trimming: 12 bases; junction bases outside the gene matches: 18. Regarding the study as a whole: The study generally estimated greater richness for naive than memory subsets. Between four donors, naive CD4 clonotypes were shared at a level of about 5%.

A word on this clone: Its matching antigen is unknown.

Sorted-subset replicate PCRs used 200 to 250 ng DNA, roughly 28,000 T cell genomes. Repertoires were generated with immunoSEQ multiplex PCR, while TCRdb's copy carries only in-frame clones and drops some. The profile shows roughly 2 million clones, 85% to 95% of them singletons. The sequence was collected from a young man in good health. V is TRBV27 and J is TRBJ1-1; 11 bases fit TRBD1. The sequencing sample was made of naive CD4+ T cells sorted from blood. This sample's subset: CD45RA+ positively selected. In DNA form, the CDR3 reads TGTGCCAGCAGTTTTTCAAGGACAGGGGGCGTAGGTGGAAAGTCTTTCTTT. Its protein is CASSFSRTGGVGGKSFF.